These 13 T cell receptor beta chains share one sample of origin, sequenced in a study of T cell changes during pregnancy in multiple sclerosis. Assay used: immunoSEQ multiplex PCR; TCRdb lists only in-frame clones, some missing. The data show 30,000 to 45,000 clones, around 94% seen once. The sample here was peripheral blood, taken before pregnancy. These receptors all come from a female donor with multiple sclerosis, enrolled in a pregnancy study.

The CDR3 DNA is TGTGCCAGCAGCTTACGTCTAAATAGCAATCAGCCCCAGCATTTT. Protein sequence: CASSLRLNSNQPQHF. V usage is TRBV11-3 and J usage is TRBJ1-5; no clear D gene. The CDR3 consists of 15 residues. Per germline, CDR1 SGHNT and CDR2 YENEEA. Trimming cost V 2 bases and J 0 bases, with 8 bases left between them.

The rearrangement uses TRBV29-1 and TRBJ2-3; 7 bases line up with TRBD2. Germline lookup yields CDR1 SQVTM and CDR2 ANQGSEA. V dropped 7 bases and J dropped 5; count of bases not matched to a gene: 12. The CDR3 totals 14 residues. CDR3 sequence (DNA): TGCAGCGCCCGGGAGCTAGCGGCAGGAGATACGCAGTATTTT. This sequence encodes CSARELAAGDTQYF.

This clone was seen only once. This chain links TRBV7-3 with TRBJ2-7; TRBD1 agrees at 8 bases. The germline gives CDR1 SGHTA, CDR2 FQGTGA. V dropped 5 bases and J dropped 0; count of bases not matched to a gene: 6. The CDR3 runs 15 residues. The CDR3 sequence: CASSPRGLLSYEQYF. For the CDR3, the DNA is TGTGCCAGCAGCCCCAGGGGGCTCCTCTCCTACGAGCAGTACTTC.

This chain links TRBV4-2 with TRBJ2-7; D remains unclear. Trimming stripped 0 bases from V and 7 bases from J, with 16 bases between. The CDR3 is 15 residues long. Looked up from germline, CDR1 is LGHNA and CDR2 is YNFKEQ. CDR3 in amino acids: CASSQDIARRREQYF. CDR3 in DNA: TGTGCCAGCAGCCAAGATATCGCTAGACGAAGGGAGCAGTACTTC.

This chain's CDR3 is CASSIALAGALAHTDTQYF. The CDR3 region has the DNA TGTGCCAGCAGCATAGCCCTAGCGGGAGCCCTCGCACACACAGATACGCAGTATTTT. V usage is TRBV28 and J usage is TRBJ2-3; the match to TRBD2 covers 10 bases. The V and J ends lost 6 bases and 2 bases, in that order; junction bases with no gene match: 17. This CDR3 region has 19 residues. Germline CDR1 is MDHEN and CDR2 is SYDVKM.

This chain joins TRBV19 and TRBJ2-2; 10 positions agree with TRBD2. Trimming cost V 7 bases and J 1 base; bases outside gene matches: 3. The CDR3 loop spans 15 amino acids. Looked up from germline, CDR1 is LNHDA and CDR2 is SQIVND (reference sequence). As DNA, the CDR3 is TGTGCCAGTACCCTAGCGGGAGAGAACACCGGGGAGCTGTTTTTT. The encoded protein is CASTLAGENTGELFF.

The CDR3 bases are TGTGCCAGCAACGCGGGAGGGCCAGCAGATACGCAGTATTTT. Protein: CASNAGGPADTQYF. The rearrangement links TRBV27 to TRBJ2-3, with 9 bases matching TRBD2. With V trimmed by 7 bases and J by 4 bases, 6 bases remained unmatched. Germline assignment: CDR1 MNHEY and CDR2 SMNVEV (reference sequence). The CDR3 spans 14 residues.

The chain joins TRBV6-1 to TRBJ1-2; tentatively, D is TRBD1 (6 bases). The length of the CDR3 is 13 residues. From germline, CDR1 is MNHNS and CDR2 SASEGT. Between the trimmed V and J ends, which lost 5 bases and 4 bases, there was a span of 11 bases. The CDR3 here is CASSQQGIYGYTF. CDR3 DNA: TGTGCCAGCAGTCAACAGGGCATCTATGGCTACACCTTC.

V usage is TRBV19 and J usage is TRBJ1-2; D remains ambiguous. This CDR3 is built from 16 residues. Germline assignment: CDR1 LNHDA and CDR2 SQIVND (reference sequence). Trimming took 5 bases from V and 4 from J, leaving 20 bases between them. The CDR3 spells CASSPQELSAGYGYTF. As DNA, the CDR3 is TGTGCCAGTAGTCCCCAGGAGCTTAGTGCGGGCTATGGCTACACCTTC.

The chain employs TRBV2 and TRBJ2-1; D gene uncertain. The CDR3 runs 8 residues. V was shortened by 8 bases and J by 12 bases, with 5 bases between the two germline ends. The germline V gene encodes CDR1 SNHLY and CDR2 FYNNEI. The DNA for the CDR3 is TGTGCCAGCTCATGGCAGTTCTTC. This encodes CASSWQFF.

The CDR3 DNA sequence: TGTGCCAGCAAAACCGGGACAGGGGGAGAATGGCCCCAGCATTTT. Residues: CASKTGTGGEWPQHF. V is TRBV6-1 and J is TRBJ1-5; TRBD1 agrees at 11 bases. Germline CDR1 MNHNS, CDR2 SASEGT. V lost 7 bases and J lost 9; bases outside the gene matches: 11. This CDR3 has 15 residues.

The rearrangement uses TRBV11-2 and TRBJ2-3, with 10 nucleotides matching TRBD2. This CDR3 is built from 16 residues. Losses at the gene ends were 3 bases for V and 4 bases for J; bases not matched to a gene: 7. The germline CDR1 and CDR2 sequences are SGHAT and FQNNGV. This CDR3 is CASSFPLAGVSDTQYF. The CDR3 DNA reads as TGTGCCAGCAGCTTCCCTCTAGCGGGAGTTTCAGATACGCAGTATTTT.

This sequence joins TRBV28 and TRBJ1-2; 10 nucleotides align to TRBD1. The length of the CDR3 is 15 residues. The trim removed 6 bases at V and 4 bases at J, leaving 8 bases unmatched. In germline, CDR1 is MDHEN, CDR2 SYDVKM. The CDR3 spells CASSTGQGGAYGYTF. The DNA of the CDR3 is TGTGCCAGCAGCACCGGACAGGGGGGGGCCTATGGCTACACCTTC.